These 31 T cell receptor beta chains were all obtained from the same sample, sequenced in a study of blood T cells in healthy people across ages. The authors ran a second PCR of about 6 to 11 cycles using a sample-barcoded 5' primer and a J-beta primer mix. TCRdb redid the calling of the 5' RACE reads with MiXCR, one entry per CDR3 protein. Of over 500,000 distinct CDR3 sequences in the sample, approximately 52% were seen once. Specimen: blood. The source of these receptors is a woman aged 80 or over in good health.

For this clonotype: A much more abundant neighbour one base away suggests this may be a read error. The gene calls are TRBV29-1 and TRBJ2-1; 8 bases are a match to TRBD1. Trimming at V came to 5 bases and at J to 7 bases, leaving 4 bases not matched to a gene. Per germline, CDR1 SQVTM and CDR2 ANQGSEA. The CDR3 loop spans 12 amino acids. The CDR3 loop reads CSVRQGINEQFF. In DNA form, the CDR3 reads TGCAGCGTTAGACAGGGGATTAATGAGCAGTTCTTC.

The rearrangement joins TRBV7-9 to TRBJ1-2, with unresolved D. CDR1 SEHNR and CDR2 FQNEAQ come from the germline V gene (reference sequence). The ends were cut back, 5 bases at V and 4 bases at J, with 14 bases in the middle. The CDR3 extends over 14 amino acids. CDR3: CASSQTSDSYGYTF. The CDR3 DNA is TGTGCCAGCAGCCAGACAAGCGATTCCTATGGCTACACCTTC.

The chain has TRBV28 and TRBJ2-5, with D perhaps matching TRBD1 (6 bases). The J call is doubtful: the DNA matches TRBJ2-7 better. This CDR3 spans 11 amino acids. The germline CDR1 and CDR2 sequences are MDHEN and SYDVKM. CDR3 in amino acids: CASHGQYEQYF. The CDR3, as DNA: TGTGCCAGCCACGGACAGTACGAGCAGTACTTC.

This clonotype was seen a few times. V usage is TRBV27 and J usage is TRBJ2-3; 10 positions agree with TRBD2. Trimming cost V 5 bases and J 5 bases; bases outside gene matches: 1. CDR3 length equals 13 residues. In germline, CDR1 is MNHEY, CDR2 SMNVEV (reference sequence). For the CDR3, the DNA is TGTGCCAGCAGTGAGCGGGAGGGAGATACGCAGTATTTT. Its protein is CASSEREGDTQYF.

This clonotype was counted at least ten times. The gene calls are TRBV7-9 and TRBJ2-1; D is possibly TRBD2 (6 bases). V shed 5 bases and J shed 5 bases, with 19 bases lying between them. The CDR3 is made up of 16 amino acids. The germline V gene has CDR1 SEHNR and CDR2 FQNEAQ (reference sequence). The CDR3: CASSANTGLGHNEQFF. Written as DNA, the CDR3 is TGTGCCAGCAGCGCAAATACGGGACTTGGACACAATGAGCAGTTCTTC.

This clonotype was observed at least ten times. The chain uses TRBV5-1 and TRBJ2-1, with 10 bases lining up with TRBD1. V was clipped by 4 bases and J by 5 bases; unmatched bases: 6. CDR1 and CDR2 from the germline V gene are SGHRS and YFSETQ. This CDR3 has 15 residues. CDR3 coding DNA: TGCGCCAGCAGCGTAACGGGACAGGGGAACAATGAGCAGTTCTTC. It is translated as CASSVTGQGNNEQFF.

Many counts were recorded for this clonotype. This rearrangement joins TRBV28 to TRBJ2-3, with TRBD2 matching 8 bases. The germline CDR1 and CDR2 sequences are MDHEN and SYDVKM. The CDR3 is 18 amino acids. With 2 bases clipped from V and 3 bases from J, the junction kept 13 bases outside the gene matches. The CDR3 spells CASSLNPRGGIWTDTQYF. DNA of the CDR3: TGTGCCAGCAGTTTAAACCCTCGGGGGGGAATTTGGACAGATACGCAGTATTTT.

V gene TRBV7-9 combines with J gene TRBJ2-5; D is uncertain. V gave up 3 bases and J gave up 3 bases, with 17 bases separating them. The CDR3 is made up of 16 amino acids. Germline assignment: CDR1 SEHNR and CDR2 FQNEAQ (reference sequence). The CDR3 is CASSFGRRLLEETQYF. CDR3 nucleotides: TGTGCCAGCAGCTTCGGAAGGCGGCTCTTAGAAGAGACCCAGTACTTC. Together with reference TRBV7-9 and TRBJ2-5, the CDR3 gives the full variable domain: DTGVSQNPRHKITKRGQNVTFRCDPISEHNRLYWYRQTLGQGPEFLTYFQNEAQLEKSRLLSDRFSAERPKGSFSTLEIQRTEQGDSAMYLCASSFGRRLLEETQYFGPGTRLLVL.

The chain links TRBV7-2 to TRBJ2-5, with TRBD2 matching over 7 bases. Germline values: CDR1 SGHTA, CDR2 FQGNSA. The CDR3 spans 15 residues. Losses at the gene ends were 3 bases for V and 3 bases for J; bases not matched to a gene: 7. For the CDR3, the DNA is TGTGCCAGCAGCTTTTCCGGGACTACCGAAGAGACCCAGTACTTC. Translated: CASSFSGTTEETQYF.

The rearrangement joins TRBV7-2 to TRBJ1-1; a weak D match, TRBD1 (6 bases). This CDR3 comprises 15 residues. V shed 3 bases and J shed 3 bases, with 14 bases lying between them. Germline-derived CDR1 and CDR2 are SGHTA and FQGNSA. CDR3 sequence: CASSLRMTGDTEAFF. For the CDR3, the DNA is TGTGCCAGCAGCTTGAGGATGACAGGAGACACTGAAGCTTTCTTT.

This chain connects TRBV7-2 to TRBJ2-5; TRBD1 is a possible D gene (5 bases). The CDR3 has 16 residues. V shed 1 base and J shed 11 bases, with 23 bases lying between them. CDR1 and CDR2 from the germline V gene are SGHTA and FQGNSA. CDR3 in DNA: TGTGCCAGCAGCTTAGGTTGGGGTCAGGGATTCAATGAGCAGTACTTC. This encodes CASSLGWGQGFNEQYF.

A word on this clonotype: A read error is possible here, since a much larger clone lies one base away. The chain uses TRBV7-2 and TRBJ2-7; D may be TRBD2 (6 bases). This CDR3 spans 11 amino acids. The ends were cut back, 2 bases at V and 12 bases at J, with 11 bases in the middle. The germline V gene has CDR1 SGHTA and CDR2 FQGNSA. As DNA, the CDR3 is TGTGCCAGCAGCTTATACGGGAGACTGTACTTC. It encodes CASSLYGRLYF.

This clonotype appeared many times. The CDR3 sequence: CASSQGRSRQGQPYEQYF. CDR3 nucleotide sequence: TGCGCCAGCAGCCAAGGAAGATCCAGACAGGGTCAACCCTACGAGCAGTACTTC. The chain couples TRBV4-1 to TRBJ2-7; 7 bases match TRBD1. Losses at the gene ends were 1 base for V and 2 bases for J; bases not matched to a gene: 14. The CDR3 extends over 18 amino acids. From germline, CDR1 is MGHRA and CDR2 YSYEKL.

Many counts were recorded for this clonotype. The V and J genes are TRBV20-1 and TRBJ2-3; 7 bases are shared with TRBD2. The CDR3 totals 17 residues. The germline V gene has CDR1 DFQATT and CDR2 SNEGSKA (reference sequence). J lost 5 bases, V lost 4 bases, and 18 bases had no gene match. Here the CDR3 reads CSATTLLAVLPRDTQYF. In DNA form, the CDR3 reads TGCAGTGCTACTACCCTTCTAGCGGTCCTCCCACGAGATACGCAGTATTTT.

In regard to this clonotype: One base away lies a much larger clone, so this may be a sequencing read error. The rearrangement links TRBV3-1 to TRBJ2-1, with 8 bases matching TRBD2. This CDR3 spans 15 amino acids. Germline CDR1 and CDR2: LGHDT and YNNKEL (reference sequence). Written as DNA, the CDR3 is TGTGTCAGCAGCTCTCCCCCAGCGGGAGCGAATGAGCAGTTCTTC. Its protein product is CVSSSPPAGANEQFF.

The V and J genes are TRBV9 and TRBJ2-6, with D possibly TRBD1 on 5 matching bases. V dropped 3 bases and J dropped 3 bases, with 16 bases sitting between them. Germline V CDR1 and CDR2: SGDLS, YYNGEE. The CDR3 runs to 17 residues. The CDR3 DNA sequence: TGTGCCAGCAGCGCACTATTCAGGGAAGGTGGGGCCAACGTCCTGACTTTC. The encoded protein is CASSALFREGGANVLTF.

Details on this clonotype: One junction end does not reproduce the germline sequence, and a read error may be involved. CDR3 nucleotide sequence: TGTGCCAGCAGCTCCCAGCGGGGGCTCACAGGTACGCAGTATTTT. This sequence encodes CASSSQRGLTGTQYF. This sequence joins TRBV7-2 and TRBJ2-3; TRBD2 agrees at 8 bases. The CDR3 has 15 amino acids. Germline-derived CDR1 and CDR2 are SGHTA and FQGNSA.

This clonotype was observed at least ten times. The gene calls are TRBV4-2 and TRBJ1-2, with D uncertain. CDR1 LGHNA and CDR2 YNFKEQ come from the germline V gene. The germline V and J ends were trimmed by 0 bases and 0 bases, with 2 bases remaining between them. The CDR3 is made up of 13 amino acids. In nucleotides, the CDR3 is TGTGCCAGCAGCCAAGAACCTAACTATGGCTACACCTTC. Amino acid sequence: CASSQEPNYGYTF.

The chain couples TRBV7-8 to TRBJ2-1; TRBD2 matches 11 bases. CDR1 is SGHVS, CDR2 FQNEAQ, per germline. The CDR3 is made up of 16 amino acids. The ends lost 5 bases at V and 10 bases at J; junction bases unmatched: 13. DNA of the CDR3: TGTGCCAGCAGCAAAGCCGGGACTAGCGGAAAATGGGAGCAGTTCTTC. This gives the protein CASSKAGTSGKWEQFF.

This clonotype was seen a few times. The rearrangement uses TRBV9 and TRBJ1-5; D ambiguous. There are 15 residues in the CDR3. CDR1 and CDR2 (germline): SGDLS, YYNGEE. V was clipped by 0 bases and J by 3 bases, with 10 bases between them. CDR3: CASSVDYGPNQPQHF. The CDR3 nucleotides read TGTGCCAGCAGCGTAGACTACGGGCCCAATCAGCCCCAGCATTTT.

Remarks on this clonotype: A read error is possible here, since a much larger clone lies one base away. J is TRBJ2-3 and V is TRBV12-3 or TRBV12-4, with a weak D call TRBD1 (5 bases). CDR3 length: 15 amino acids. V was clipped by 10 bases and J by 1 base, with 18 bases between them. CDR3: CATNRVDKGTDTQYF. Here the CDR3 DNA reads TGTGCCACGAACCGGGTGGACAAAGGCACAGATACGCAGTATTTT.

The chain carries TRBV20-1 and TRBJ1-2, with 7 bases identical to TRBD1. V was pared by 6 bases and J by 0 bases, with 16 bases of the junction left unmatched. The germline V gene has CDR1 DFQATT and CDR2 SNEGSKA (reference sequence). This CDR3 region has 17 residues. CDR3 sequence (DNA): TGCAGTGCCTCAACAGGGGCCGGAGGGGTGACTAACTATGGCTACACCTTC. This sequence encodes CSASTGAGGVTNYGYTF.

The chain joins TRBV7-2 to TRBJ2-7; the match to TRBD2 covers 9 bases. The CDR3 consists of 14 residues. From germline, CDR1 is SGHTA and CDR2 FQGNSA. J gave up 3 bases and V 5 bases, and 5 bases lay outside the gene matches. CDR3 DNA sequence: TGTGCCAGCAGCGCTAGCGGGGTGAACTACGAGCAGTACTTC. Residues: CASSASGVNYEQYF.

The gene calls are TRBV10-3 and TRBJ2-7, with 11 nucleotides matching TRBD2. The J call is in doubt because the DNA end fits TRBJ2-5 better. The CDR3 consists of 16 residues. The V gene's germline CDR1 is ENHRY and CDR2 SYGVKD. The CDR3 here is CAISFHGGTSGETQYF. The CDR3 bases are TGTGCCATCAGTTTTCACGGCGGGACTAGCGGAGAGACCCAGTACTTC.

This clonotype was seen at least ten times. The chain uses TRBV9 and TRBJ2-1; the D gene is possibly TRBD2 (5 bases). The CDR3 has 14 amino acids. Trimming pared 0 bases from V and 6 bases from J, leaving 10 bases between. Germline loops: CDR1 SGDLS, CDR2 YYNGEE. In DNA form, the CDR3 reads TGTGCCAGCAGCGTAGCAGGAAGCGGCAATGAGCAGTTCTTC. Translating gives CASSVAGSGNEQFF.

This clonotype occurred many times. The chain joins TRBV2 to TRBJ2-7; D gene unclear. Germline V CDR1 and CDR2: SNHLY, FYNNEI. This CDR3 contains 14 residues. V was pared by 4 bases and J by 3 bases, with 13 bases between. Here the CDR3 reads CASSVGQDFYEQYF. The CDR3 coding sequence is TGTGCCAGCAGTGTTGGTCAGGATTTCTACGAGCAGTACTTC.

V and J are TRBV10-3 and TRBJ2-7; D not resolved. Trimming removed 8 bases at V and 6 bases at J, with 11 bases between. This CDR3 contains 11 residues. Per germline, CDR1 ENHRY and CDR2 SYGVKD. The CDR3 DNA reads TGTGCCATCGGGTCGTATCGCGAGCAGTACTTC. Amino acid sequence: CAIGSYREQYF.

Ten or more counts support this clonotype. V usage is TRBV20-1 and J usage is TRBJ2-5; D is undetermined. This CDR3 contains 9 residues. V gave up 6 bases and J gave up 5 bases, with 4 bases separating them. Germline lookup yields CDR1 DFQATT and CDR2 SNEGSKA (reference sequence). The CDR3 DNA reads TGCAGTGCCCTCGAGACCCAGTACTTC. Translating gives CSALETQYF.

This chain connects TRBV20-1 to TRBJ2-1, with unresolved D. V was clipped by 0 bases and J by 9 bases, with 6 bases between them. The CDR3 loop spans 11 amino acids. Germline CDR1 reads DFQATT; CDR2 reads SNEGSKA (reference sequence). For the CDR3, the DNA is TGCAGTGCTAGAGATCCCCCTGAGCAGTTCTTC. Its protein is CSARDPPEQFF.

Comment on this clonotype: This may be a read error, as it is one base from a much larger clone. V gene TRBV20-1 combines with J gene TRBJ2-3, with D unclear. Germline-derived CDR1 and CDR2 are DFQATT and SNEGSKA (reference sequence). The CDR3 loop spans 14 amino acids. CDR3 in DNA: TGCAGTGCCACTCGCCCCGTAGGAACAGATATGCAGTATTTT. Its protein product is CSATRPVGTDMQYF.

This clonotype has at least ten counts. The chain joins TRBV6-2 or TRBV6-3 to TRBJ2-1; either TRBD1 or TRBD2 may supply D (5 bases each). In germline, CDR1 is MNHEY, CDR2 SVGEGT. V was cut by 7 bases and J by 0 bases, with 10 bases left in between. The length of the CDR3 is 14 residues. CDR3 region: CASIRDRSYNEQFF. CDR3 sequence (DNA): TGTGCCAGCATAAGGGACCGCTCCTACAATGAGCAGTTCTTC.